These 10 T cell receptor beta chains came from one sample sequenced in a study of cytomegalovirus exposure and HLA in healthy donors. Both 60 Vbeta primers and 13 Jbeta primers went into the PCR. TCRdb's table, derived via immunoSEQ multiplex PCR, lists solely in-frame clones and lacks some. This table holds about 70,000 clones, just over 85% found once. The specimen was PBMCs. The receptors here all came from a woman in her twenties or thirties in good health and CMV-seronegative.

The CDR3 region has the DNA TGCGCCAGCAGCCCGTCGGGGTTTAATGAAAAACTGTTTTTT. Protein sequence: CASSPSGFNEKLFF. This rearrangement joins TRBV4-3 to TRBJ1-4; D uncertain. CDR3 length: 14 residues. Trimming stripped 4 bases from V and 4 bases from J, with 10 bases between. The germline V gene has CDR1 LGHNA and CDR2 YSLEER.

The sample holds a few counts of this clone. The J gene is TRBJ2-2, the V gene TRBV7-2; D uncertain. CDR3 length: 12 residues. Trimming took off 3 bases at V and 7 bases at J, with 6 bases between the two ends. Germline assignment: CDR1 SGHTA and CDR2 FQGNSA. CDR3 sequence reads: CASSFGRGELFF. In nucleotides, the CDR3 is TGTGCCAGCAGCTTTGGCCGCGGGGAGCTGTTTTTT. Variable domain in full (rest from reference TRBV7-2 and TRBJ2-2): GAGVSQSPSNKVTEKGKDVELRCDPISGHTALYWYRQSLGQGLEFLIYFQGNSAPDKSGLPSDRFSAERTGGSVSTLTIQRTQQEDSAVYLCASSFGRGELFFGEGSRLTVL.

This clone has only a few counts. The CDR3 DNA sequence: TGCGCCAGCAGTGCCGGGGGGAAGAACACTGAAGCTTTCTTT. Translation: CASSAGGKNTEAFF. The J gene is TRBJ1-1, the V gene TRBV10-1, with D possibly being TRBD1 (5 bases). The ends were cut back, 4 bases at V and 1 base at J, with 10 bases in the middle. Germline V CDR1 and CDR2: WNHNN, SYGVQD (reference sequence). The CDR3 has 14 residues.

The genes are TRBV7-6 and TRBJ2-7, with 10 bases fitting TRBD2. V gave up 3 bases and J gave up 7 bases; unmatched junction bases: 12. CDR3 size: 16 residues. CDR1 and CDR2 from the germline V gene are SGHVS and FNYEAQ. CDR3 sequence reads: CASSLSGRARSGEQYF. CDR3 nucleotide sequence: TGTGCCAGCAGCTTGAGCGGGAGGGCCCGATCGGGGGAGCAGTACTTC.

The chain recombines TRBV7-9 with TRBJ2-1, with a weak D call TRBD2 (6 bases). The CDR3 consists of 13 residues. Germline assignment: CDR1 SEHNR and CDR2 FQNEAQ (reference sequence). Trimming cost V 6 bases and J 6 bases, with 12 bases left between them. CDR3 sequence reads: CASSSTSPNEQFF. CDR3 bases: TGTGCCAGCAGTTCTACTAGCCCCAATGAGCAGTTCTTC.

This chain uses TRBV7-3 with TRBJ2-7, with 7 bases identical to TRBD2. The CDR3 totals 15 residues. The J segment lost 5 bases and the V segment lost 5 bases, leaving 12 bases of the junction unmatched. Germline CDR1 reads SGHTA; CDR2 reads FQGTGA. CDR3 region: CASSQALGGLNEQYF. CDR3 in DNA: TGTGCCAGCAGCCAGGCGCTCGGGGGGTTGAACGAGCAGTACTTC.

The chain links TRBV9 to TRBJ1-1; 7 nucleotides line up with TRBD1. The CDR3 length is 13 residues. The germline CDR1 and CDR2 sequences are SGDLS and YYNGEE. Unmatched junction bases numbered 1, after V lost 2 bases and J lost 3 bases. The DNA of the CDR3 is TGTGCCAGCAGCGTCGACAGGGACACTGAAGCTTTCTTT. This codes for CASSVDRDTEAFF.

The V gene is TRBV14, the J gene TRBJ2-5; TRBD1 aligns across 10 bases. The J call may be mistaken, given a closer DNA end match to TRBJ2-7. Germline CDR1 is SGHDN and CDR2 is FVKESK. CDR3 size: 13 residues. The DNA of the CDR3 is TGTGCCAGCAGCCCCGGGACAGGGGCCGAGCAGTACTTC. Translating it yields CASSPGTGAEQYF.

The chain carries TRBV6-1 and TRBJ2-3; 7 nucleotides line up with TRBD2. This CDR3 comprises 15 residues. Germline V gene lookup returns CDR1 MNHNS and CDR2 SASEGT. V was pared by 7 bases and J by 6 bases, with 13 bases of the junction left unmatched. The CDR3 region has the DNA TGTGCCAGCACCATGGCGGGAGAGGGAGGCGATACGCAGTATTTT. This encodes CASTMAGEGGDTQYF.

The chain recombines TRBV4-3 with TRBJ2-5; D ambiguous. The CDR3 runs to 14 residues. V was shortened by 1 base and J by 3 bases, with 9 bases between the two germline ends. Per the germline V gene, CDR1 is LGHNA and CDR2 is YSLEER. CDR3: CASSQVNGEETQYF. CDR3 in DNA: TGCGCCAGCAGCCAAGTCAACGGTGAAGAGACCCAGTACTTC.